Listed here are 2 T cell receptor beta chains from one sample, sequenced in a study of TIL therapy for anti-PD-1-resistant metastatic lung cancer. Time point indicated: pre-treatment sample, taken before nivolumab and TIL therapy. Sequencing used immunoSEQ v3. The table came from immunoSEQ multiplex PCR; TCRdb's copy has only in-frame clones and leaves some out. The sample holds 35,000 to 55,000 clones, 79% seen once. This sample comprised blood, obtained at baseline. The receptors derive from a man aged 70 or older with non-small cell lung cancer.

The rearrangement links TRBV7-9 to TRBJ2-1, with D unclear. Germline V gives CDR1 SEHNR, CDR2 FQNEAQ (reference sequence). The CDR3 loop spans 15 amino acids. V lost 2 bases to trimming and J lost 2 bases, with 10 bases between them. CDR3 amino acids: CASSLSGNTYNEQFF. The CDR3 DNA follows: TGTGCCAGCAGCTTAAGTGGGAACACCTACAATGAGCAGTTCTTC.

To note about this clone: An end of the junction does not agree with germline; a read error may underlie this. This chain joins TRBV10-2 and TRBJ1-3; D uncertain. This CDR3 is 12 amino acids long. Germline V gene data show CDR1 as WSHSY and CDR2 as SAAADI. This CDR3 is CASSEYGNTIYF. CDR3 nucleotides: TGCGCCAGCAGCGAGTATGGAAACACCATATATTTT.